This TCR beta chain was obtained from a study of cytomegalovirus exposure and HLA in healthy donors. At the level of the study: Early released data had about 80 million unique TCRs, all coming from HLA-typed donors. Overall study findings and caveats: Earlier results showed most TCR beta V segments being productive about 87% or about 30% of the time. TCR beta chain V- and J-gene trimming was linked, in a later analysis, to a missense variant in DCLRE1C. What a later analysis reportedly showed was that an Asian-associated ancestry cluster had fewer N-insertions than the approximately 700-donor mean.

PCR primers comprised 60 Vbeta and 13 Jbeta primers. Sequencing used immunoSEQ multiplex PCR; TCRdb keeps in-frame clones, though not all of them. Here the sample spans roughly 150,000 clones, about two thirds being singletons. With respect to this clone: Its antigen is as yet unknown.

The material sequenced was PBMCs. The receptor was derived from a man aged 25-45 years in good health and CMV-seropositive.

CDR3 sequence: CAWSWGTGSEKLFF. The CDR3 DNA reads TGTGCCTGGAGTTGGGGGACAGGGAGTGAAAAACTGTTTTTT. This chain connects TRBV30 to TRBJ1-4; 9 bases agree with TRBD1. CDR1 GTSNPN and CDR2 SVGIG come from the germline V gene (reference sequence). J lost 7 bases, V lost 2 bases, and 5 bases had no gene match. CDR3 length equals 14 residues.